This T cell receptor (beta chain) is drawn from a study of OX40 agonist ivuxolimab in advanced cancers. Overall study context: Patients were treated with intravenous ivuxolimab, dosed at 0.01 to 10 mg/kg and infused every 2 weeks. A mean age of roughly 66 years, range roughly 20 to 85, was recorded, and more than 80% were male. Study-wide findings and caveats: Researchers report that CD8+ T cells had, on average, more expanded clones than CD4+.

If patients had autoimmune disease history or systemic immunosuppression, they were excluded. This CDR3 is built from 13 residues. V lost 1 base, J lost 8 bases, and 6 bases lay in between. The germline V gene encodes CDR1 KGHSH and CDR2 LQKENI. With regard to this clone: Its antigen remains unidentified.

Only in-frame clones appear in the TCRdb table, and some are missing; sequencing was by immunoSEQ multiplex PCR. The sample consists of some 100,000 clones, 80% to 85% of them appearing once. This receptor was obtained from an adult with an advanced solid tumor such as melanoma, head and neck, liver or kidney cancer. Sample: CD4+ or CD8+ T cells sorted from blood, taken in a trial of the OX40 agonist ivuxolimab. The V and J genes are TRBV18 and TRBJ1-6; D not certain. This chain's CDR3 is CASSPRRDSPLHF. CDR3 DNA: TGTGCCAGCTCACCACGGAGGGATTCACCCCTCCACTTT.